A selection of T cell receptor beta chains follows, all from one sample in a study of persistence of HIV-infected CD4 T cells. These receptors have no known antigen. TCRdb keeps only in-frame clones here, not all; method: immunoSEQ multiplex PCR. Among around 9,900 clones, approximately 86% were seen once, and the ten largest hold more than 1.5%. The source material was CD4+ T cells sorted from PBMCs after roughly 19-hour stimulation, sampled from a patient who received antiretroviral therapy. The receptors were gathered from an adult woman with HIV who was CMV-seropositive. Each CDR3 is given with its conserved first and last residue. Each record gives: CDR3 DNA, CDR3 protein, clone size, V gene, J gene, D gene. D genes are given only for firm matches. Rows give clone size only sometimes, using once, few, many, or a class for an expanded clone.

CDR3 DNA: TGTGCCAGCCTTGGATCAGGGATTGGGCGTTATGGCTACACCTTC
CDR3 protein: CASLGSGIGRYGYTF
clone size: .
V gene: TRBV28
J gene: TRBJ1-2
D gene: .

CDR3 DNA: TGCAGCGTTGAAGAAAGACTAGCGGGGACCACCGGGGAGCTGTTTTTT
CDR3 protein: CSVEERLAGTTGELFF
clone size: .
V gene: TRBV29-1
J gene: TRBJ2-2
D gene: TRBD2

CDR3 DNA: TGCAGTGCTAGTGGGTCTTGGGAGGAAAAACTGTTTTTT
CDR3 protein: CSASGSWEEKLFF
clone size: .
V gene: TRBV20-1
J gene: TRBJ1-4
D gene: .

CDR3 DNA: TGTGCCAGCAGCTATCAACCGGGACAGGGGATTAACACTGAAGCTTTCTTT
CDR3 protein: CASSYQPGQGINTEAFF
clone size: .
V gene: TRBV5-6
J gene: TRBJ1-1
D gene: TRBD1

CDR3 DNA: TGTGCCAGCAGCTTAGCCCAAAGACTAGCCCACGACAATGAGCAGTTCTTC
CDR3 protein: CASSLAQRLAHDNEQFF
clone size: .
V gene: TRBV11-3
J gene: TRBJ2-1
D gene: TRBD2

CDR3 DNA: TGTGCCAGCAGCTTGGCAGGCGCTGGGGCCAACGTCCTGACTTTC
CDR3 protein: CASSLAGAGANVLTF
clone size: .
V gene: TRBV7-3
J gene: TRBJ2-6
D gene: .

CDR3 DNA: TGTGCCAGCAGCTACGGGGCCCAGGGAAACAAAGGCTACACCTTC
CDR3 protein: CASSYGAQGNKGYTF
clone size: .
V gene: TRBV7-8
J gene: TRBJ1-2
D gene: .

CDR3 DNA: TGTGCCAGCAGCCAAGTATTGCCCTACGAGCAGTACTTC
CDR3 protein: CASSQVLPYEQYF
clone size: .
V gene: TRBV3-1/TRBV3-2
J gene: TRBJ2-7
D gene: .

CDR3 DNA: TGTGCCAGCAGTTACAGACCCGGACAGGGGGCAGATGAAGCTTTCTTT
CDR3 protein: CASSYRPGQGADEAFF
clone size: .
V gene: TRBV6-5
J gene: TRBJ1-1
D gene: TRBD1

CDR3 DNA: TGCGCCAGCAGCTTGGCCGAGGGGAGGGTGGATACGCAGTATTTT
CDR3 protein: CASSLAEGRVDTQYF
clone size: once
V gene: TRBV5-1
J gene: TRBJ2-3
D gene: TRBD2

CDR3 DNA: TGTGCCAGTACCTCCTTGGGCGGGGGTAGCAAAAACATTCAGTACTTC
CDR3 protein: CASTSLGGGSKNIQYF
clone size: .
V gene: TRBV19
J gene: TRBJ2-4
D gene: TRBD2

CDR3 DNA: TGTGCCACCAGTGATTTCAGGGAGACCCAGTACTTC
CDR3 protein: CATSDFRETQYF
clone size: .
V gene: TRBV24-1
J gene: TRBJ2-5
D gene: .

CDR3 DNA: TGTGCCAGCAGTGAACAGGGGTTGGGAGTAAATGAGCAGTTCTTC
CDR3 protein: CASSEQGLGVNEQFF
clone size: .
V gene: TRBV6-1
J gene: TRBJ2-1
D gene: .

CDR3 DNA: TGTGCCAGCAAACCGGTCCCAAAGGTCGGAAACACCATATATTTT
CDR3 protein: CASKPVPKVGNTIYF
clone size: .
V gene: TRBV7-9
J gene: TRBJ1-3
D gene: .

CDR3 DNA: TGTGCCAGCCTTCGGACAGCCGGACACAATGAGCAGTTCTTC
CDR3 protein: CASLRTAGHNEQFF
clone size: .
V gene: TRBV2
J gene: TRBJ2-1
D gene: .

CDR3 DNA: TGTGCCAGCAGCAGGGAACCGGGACAGGGTAATTCACCCCTCCACTTT
CDR3 protein: CASSREPGQGNSPLHF
clone size: once
V gene: TRBV7-3
J gene: TRBJ1-6
D gene: TRBD1

CDR3 DNA: TGTGCCAGCAGTAAACAGGGGGCAACTAATGAAAAACTGTTTTTT
CDR3 protein: CASSKQGATNEKLFF
clone size: .
V gene: TRBV28
J gene: TRBJ1-4
D gene: TRBD1

CDR3 DNA: TGCGCCAGCAGCTTGCGCCAGGGCCATGAAGCTTTCTTT
CDR3 protein: CASSLRQGHEAFF
clone size: .
V gene: TRBV5-1
J gene: TRBJ1-1
D gene: .

CDR3 DNA: TGTGCCAGCAGCCTCAACAGGGGTAGTACTGAAGCTTTCTTT
CDR3 protein: CASSLNRGSTEAFF
clone size: .
V gene: TRBV3-1/TRBV3-2
J gene: TRBJ1-1
D gene: TRBD1

CDR3 DNA: TGCGCCAGCAGCTTGGCCCAGGGAGGGACTGAAGCTTTCTTT
CDR3 protein: CASSLAQGGTEAFF
clone size: few
V gene: TRBV5-1
J gene: TRBJ1-1
D gene: .

CDR3 DNA: TGTGCCAGCCCAGCTGATAGACTAGCGGGAATCAGCGAGCAGTACTTC
CDR3 protein: CASPADRLAGISEQYF
clone size: .
V gene: TRBV2
J gene: TRBJ2-7
D gene: TRBD2

CDR3 DNA: TGTGCCATCAGTGCTTCGACCTTCACCAGTGGGCTTTCTGAAGCTTTCTTT
CDR3 protein: CAISASTFTSGLSEAFF
clone size: .
V gene: TRBV10-3
J gene: TRBJ1-1
D gene: .

CDR3 DNA: TGTGCCAGCAGCCCCCCAACAGGGGCCATGAACACTGAAGCTTTCTTT
CDR3 protein: CASSPPTGAMNTEAFF
clone size: .
V gene: TRBV5-4
J gene: TRBJ1-1
D gene: TRBD1

CDR3 DNA: TGCGCCAGCAGCCAAGGGCTCTTAACTAGCGGGGGCCCAGAGACCCAGTACTTC
CDR3 protein: CASSQGLLTSGGPETQYF
clone size: once
V gene: TRBV4-3
J gene: TRBJ2-5
D gene: TRBD2

CDR3 DNA: TGTGCCAGTAGTACGACAGGGGGTGTAAATGAGCAGTTCTTC
CDR3 protein: CASSTTGGVNEQFF
clone size: .
V gene: TRBV19
J gene: TRBJ2-1
D gene: TRBD1

CDR3 DNA: TGTGCCAGTAGTAGGGCCCAGGGTAGAGGATCTGGGGCCAACGTCCTGACTTTC
CDR3 protein: CASSRAQGRGSGANVLTF
clone size: .
V gene: TRBV19
J gene: TRBJ2-6
D gene: .

CDR3 DNA: TGTGCCAGCAGCGTTATCTATAACTATGGCTACACCTTC
CDR3 protein: CASSVIYNYGYTF
clone size: .
V gene: TRBV9
J gene: TRBJ1-2
D gene: .

CDR3 DNA: TGTGCCAGCCAAGGTCGGAGGAGTGGCTACACCTTC
CDR3 protein: CASQGRRSGYTF
clone size: .
V gene: TRBV5-6
J gene: TRBJ1-2
D gene: .

CDR3 DNA: TGTGCCAGCAGTTCCTACAGGGAGTCGTTCTTT
CDR3 protein: CASSSYRESFF
clone size: .
V gene: TRBV6-2/TRBV6-3
J gene: TRBJ1-1
D gene: .

CDR3 DNA: TGTGCCAGCAGCTTGGGACAGGGGCTACCGGGAACTGAAGCTTTCTTT
CDR3 protein: CASSLGQGLPGTEAFF
clone size: .
V gene: TRBV11-1
J gene: TRBJ1-1
D gene: TRBD1

CDR3 DNA: TGTGCCAGCAATTCTGGAAACACCATATATTTT
CDR3 protein: CASNSGNTIYF
clone size: few
V gene: TRBV6-5
J gene: TRBJ1-3
D gene: .

CDR3 DNA: TGTGCCAGCAGATACGGGACAGGGGACACCGGGGAGCTGTTTTTT
CDR3 protein: CASRYGTGDTGELFF
clone size: .
V gene: TRBV6-5
J gene: TRBJ2-2
D gene: TRBD1

CDR3 DNA: TGTGCCAGCAGACAGACAGGGGGCACCGGGGAGCTGTTTTTT
CDR3 protein: CASRQTGGTGELFF
clone size: .
V gene: TRBV5-5
J gene: TRBJ2-2
D gene: TRBD1

CDR3 DNA: TGTGCCAGCAGCCACCTACAGGGAGCGAGCAATCAGCCCCAGCATTTT
CDR3 protein: CASSHLQGASNQPQHF
clone size: .
V gene: TRBV7-8
J gene: TRBJ1-5
D gene: .

CDR3 DNA: TGCGCCAGCAGCTCGATAGGGATCTACGAGCAGTACTTC
CDR3 protein: CASSSIGIYEQYF
clone size: .
V gene: TRBV5-1
J gene: TRBJ2-7
D gene: .

CDR3 DNA: TGTGCCAGCAGTTACTACAGGACAGGGGGCCACACTGAAGCTTTCTTT
CDR3 protein: CASSYYRTGGHTEAFF
clone size: .
V gene: TRBV6-5
J gene: TRBJ1-1
D gene: TRBD1

CDR3 DNA: TGTGCCAGCAGCGTAGACGCGGGAGAAGAGACCCAGTACTTC
CDR3 protein: CASSVDAGEETQYF
clone size: once
V gene: TRBV9
J gene: TRBJ2-5
D gene: TRBD2

CDR3 DNA: TGTGCCAGCAGCCCCCAAGGGGGCGGGAGGGCCCTCCGGAGAGAGACCCAGTACTTC
CDR3 protein: CASSPQGGGRALRRETQYF
clone size: .
V gene: TRBV7-2
J gene: TRBJ2-5
D gene: TRBD2

CDR3 DNA: TGTGCCAGCAGTACCGGAGACAGCACAGATACGCAGTATTTT
CDR3 protein: CASSTGDSTDTQYF
clone size: .
V gene: TRBV2
J gene: TRBJ2-3
D gene: .

CDR3 DNA: TGTGCCAGCAGCGGACTTGGGGGGCGAGAGACCCAGTACTTC
CDR3 protein: CASSGLGGRETQYF
clone size: .
V gene: TRBV2
J gene: TRBJ2-5
D gene: .

CDR3 DNA: TGTGCCAGCAGTGAACAGGGGGCAATGACTGAAGCTTTCTTT
CDR3 protein: CASSEQGAMTEAFF
clone size: .
V gene: TRBV2
J gene: TRBJ1-1
D gene: TRBD1

CDR3 DNA: TGCGCCAGCAGCTTGGGGGCAGGAGCGGGAGTCTCATACGGGGAGCTGTTTTTT
CDR3 protein: CASSLGAGAGVSYGELFF
clone size: .
V gene: TRBV5-1
J gene: TRBJ2-2
D gene: TRBD2

CDR3 DNA: TGTGCCAGCTCACCATCACCGAGGGGAGGCGGGGAGCTGTTTTTT
CDR3 protein: CASSPSPRGGGELFF
clone size: .
V gene: TRBV18
J gene: TRBJ2-2
D gene: .

CDR3 DNA: TGTGCCAGCAGCCGACTCCTGGACAGGGTAGGCGGCTACACCTTC
CDR3 protein: CASSRLLDRVGGYTF
clone size: .
V gene: TRBV7-9
J gene: TRBJ1-2
D gene: TRBD1

CDR3 DNA: TGTGCCATCAGTGACGGACTAGCGGCCAGCACAGATACGCAGTATTTT
CDR3 protein: CAISDGLAASTDTQYF
clone size: .
V gene: TRBV10-3
J gene: TRBJ2-3
D gene: TRBD2

CDR3 DNA: TGTGCCAGCAGTACTAGCGGGAGCGGGACCCAGTACTTC
CDR3 protein: CASSTSGSGTQYF
clone size: .
V gene: TRBV27
J gene: TRBJ2-5
D gene: TRBD2

CDR3 DNA: TGTGCCAGCAGCCCAAATACTGGGGATACGCAGTATTTT
CDR3 protein: CASSPNTGDTQYF
clone size: few
V gene: TRBV7-3
J gene: TRBJ2-3
D gene: .

CDR3 DNA: TGTGCCAGCAGCTTAACGCCGTTAGAGACCCAGTACTTC
CDR3 protein: CASSLTPLETQYF
clone size: .
V gene: TRBV7-3
J gene: TRBJ2-5
D gene: .

CDR3 DNA: TGTGCCAGCAGTTCCGCCGGGACAGGGGTCTACGAGCAGTACTTC
CDR3 protein: CASSSAGTGVYEQYF
clone size: .
V gene: TRBV27
J gene: TRBJ2-7
D gene: TRBD1

CDR3 DNA: TGTGCCAGCAGCACAAGGACAGGGGGTCGGGGCTATGGCTACACCTTC
CDR3 protein: CASSTRTGGRGYGYTF
clone size: few
V gene: TRBV5-4
J gene: TRBJ1-2
D gene: TRBD1

CDR3 DNA: TGCGCCAGCAGACTCAGCGGGAACCCCACAGATACGCAGTATTTT
CDR3 protein: CASRLSGNPTDTQYF
clone size: .
V gene: TRBV5-1
J gene: TRBJ2-3
D gene: TRBD2

CDR3 DNA: TGTGCCAGCAGCCAAGCTATCCGGACAGCCGGTGACGAGCAGTACTTC
CDR3 protein: CASSQAIRTAGDEQYF
clone size: once
V gene: TRBV4-2
J gene: TRBJ2-7
D gene: .

CDR3 DNA: TGTGCCAGCAGCTTAATGGGAGGGGCCGGCTCCTACAATGAGCAGTTCTTC
CDR3 protein: CASSLMGGAGSYNEQFF
clone size: once
V gene: TRBV7-3
J gene: TRBJ2-1
D gene: TRBD2

CDR3 DNA: TGTGCCAGCAGATCGAACAGATACATGAACACTGAAGCTTTCTTT
CDR3 protein: CASRSNRYMNTEAFF
clone size: .
V gene: TRBV27
J gene: TRBJ1-1
D gene: .

CDR3 DNA: TGTGCCAGCAGTCGCTGGACAGGCAGCCGACAAGAGACCCAGTACTTC
CDR3 protein: CASSRWTGSRQETQYF
clone size: .
V gene: TRBV6-2/TRBV6-3
J gene: TRBJ2-5
D gene: TRBD1

CDR3 DNA: TGTGCCAGCAGTGAATATCAGGGGGCGAGAGACATTCAGTACTTC
CDR3 protein: CASSEYQGARDIQYF
clone size: .
V gene: TRBV25-1
J gene: TRBJ2-4
D gene: TRBD1